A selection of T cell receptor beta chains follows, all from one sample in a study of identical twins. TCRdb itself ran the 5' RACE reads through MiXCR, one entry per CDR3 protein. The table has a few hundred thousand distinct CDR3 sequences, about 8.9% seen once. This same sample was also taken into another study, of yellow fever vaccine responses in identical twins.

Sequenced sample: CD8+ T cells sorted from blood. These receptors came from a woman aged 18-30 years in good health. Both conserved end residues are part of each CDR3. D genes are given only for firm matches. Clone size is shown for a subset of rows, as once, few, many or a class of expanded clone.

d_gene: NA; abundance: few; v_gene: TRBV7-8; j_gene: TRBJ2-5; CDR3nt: TGTGCCAGCAGCTTCTACCCGCCGGACATACAAGAGACCCAGTACTTC; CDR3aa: CASSFYPPDIQETQYF
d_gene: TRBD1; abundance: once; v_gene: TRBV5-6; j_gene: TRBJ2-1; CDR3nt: TGTGCCAGCAGCCAAGACAGGGATTTTTACAATGAGCAGTTCTTC; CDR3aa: CASSQDRDFYNEQFF
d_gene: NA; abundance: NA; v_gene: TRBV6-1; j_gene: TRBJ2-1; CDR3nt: TGTGCCAGCAGGAATACTCAAAGCTCCTACAATGAGCAGTTCTTC; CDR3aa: CASRNTQSSYNEQFF
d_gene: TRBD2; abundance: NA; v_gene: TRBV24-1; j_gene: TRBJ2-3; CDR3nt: TGTGCCACCAGTGATTCGCTAGCGGGAGATACGCAGTATTTT; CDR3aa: CATSDSLAGDTQYF
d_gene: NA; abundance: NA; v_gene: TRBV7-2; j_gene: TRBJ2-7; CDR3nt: TGTGCCAGCAGCCTCAAACTATACGAGCAGTACTTC; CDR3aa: CASSLKLYEQYF
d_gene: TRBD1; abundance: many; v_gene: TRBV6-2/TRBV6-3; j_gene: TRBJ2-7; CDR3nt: TGTGCCAGCAGTTTATCTACAGGGGGCAACGAGCAGTACTTC; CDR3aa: CASSLSTGGNEQYF
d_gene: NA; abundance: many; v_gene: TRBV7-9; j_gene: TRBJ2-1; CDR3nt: TGTGCCAGCAGCCTTCGGTACAATGAGCAGTTCTTC; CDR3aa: CASSLRYNEQFF
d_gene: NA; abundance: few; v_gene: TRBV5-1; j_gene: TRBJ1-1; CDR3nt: TGCGCCAGCAGCTTCGGCCGGAAGAGGACTGAAGCTTTCTTT; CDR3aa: CASSFGRKRTEAFF
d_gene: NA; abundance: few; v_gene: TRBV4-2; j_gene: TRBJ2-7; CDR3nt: TGTGCCAGCAGCGCGAACAGGGATTTGTCCACTAGCGAGCAGTACTTC; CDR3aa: CASSANRDLSTSEQYF
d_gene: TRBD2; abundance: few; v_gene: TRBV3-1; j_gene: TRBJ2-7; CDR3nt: TGTGCCAGCGAGTCCGCGGGAGGACTGGACGAGCAGTACTTC; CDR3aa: CASESAGGLDEQYF
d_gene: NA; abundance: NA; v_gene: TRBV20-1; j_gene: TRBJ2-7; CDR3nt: TGCAGTGCTAGAGAGATCAACGGCAGGGTTCCCCACGAGCAGTACTTC; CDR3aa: CSAREINGRVPHEQYF
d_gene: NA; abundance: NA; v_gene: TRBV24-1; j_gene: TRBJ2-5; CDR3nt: TGTGCCACCAGTGATTTGCCTTCTGACTACATAAACACAGAGACCCAGTACTTC; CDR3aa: CATSDLPSDYINTETQYF
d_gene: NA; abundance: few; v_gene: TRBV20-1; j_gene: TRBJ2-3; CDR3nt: TGCAGTGCTAGAGTGGATAATTGGGATACGCAGTATTTT; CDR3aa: CSARVDNWDTQYF
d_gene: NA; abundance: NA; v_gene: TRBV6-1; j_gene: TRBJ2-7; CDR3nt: TGTGCCAGCAGTCTCCGGTTTGCCTCCTACGAGCAGTACTTC; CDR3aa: CASSLRFASYEQYF
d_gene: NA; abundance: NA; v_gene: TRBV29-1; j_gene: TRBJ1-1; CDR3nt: TGCAGCGTTGTGGTCGACTTTGAAGCTTTCTTT; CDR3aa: CSVVVDFEAFF
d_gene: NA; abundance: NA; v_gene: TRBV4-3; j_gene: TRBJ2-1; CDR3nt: TGCGCCAGCAGCCAAGCTCAGACGCTATACAATGAGCAGTTCTTC; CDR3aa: CASSQAQTLYNEQFF
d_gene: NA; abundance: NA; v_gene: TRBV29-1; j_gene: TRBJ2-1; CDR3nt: TGCAGCGTTGATTGGGGAGACTACAATGAGCAGTTCTTC; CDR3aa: CSVDWGDYNEQFF
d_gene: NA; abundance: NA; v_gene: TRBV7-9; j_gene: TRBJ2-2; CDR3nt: TGTGCCAGCAGCCCCCCCCTTGAGTTTCTACTCGGGGAGCGTTTTTTT; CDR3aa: CASSPPLEFLLGERFF
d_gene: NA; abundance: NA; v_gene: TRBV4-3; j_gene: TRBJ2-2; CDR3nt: TGCGCCAGCAGCCAAGAAAGACGGCACACCGGGGAGCTGTTTTTT; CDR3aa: CASSQERRHTGELFF
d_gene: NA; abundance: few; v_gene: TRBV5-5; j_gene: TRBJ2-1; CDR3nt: TGTGCCAGCAGTCTGTGGCCCGACGATGAGCAGTTCTTC; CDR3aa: CASSLWPDDEQFF
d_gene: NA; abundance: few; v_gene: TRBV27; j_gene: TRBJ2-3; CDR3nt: TGTGCCAGCAGTCCCCTTCGATCGGGATGGGACACAGATACGCAGTATTTT; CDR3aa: CASSPLRSGWDTDTQYF
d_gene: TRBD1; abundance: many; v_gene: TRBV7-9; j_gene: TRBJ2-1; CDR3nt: TGTGCCAGCAGCTCAAGACAGGGGGCGACCTACAATGAGCAGTTCTTC; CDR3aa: CASSSRQGATYNEQFF
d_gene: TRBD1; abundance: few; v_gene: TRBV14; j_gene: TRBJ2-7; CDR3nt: TGTGCCAGCGGGACAGTGAACTCCTACGAGCAGTACTTC; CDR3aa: CASGTVNSYEQYF
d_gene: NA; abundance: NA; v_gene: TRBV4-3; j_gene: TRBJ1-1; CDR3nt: TGCGCCAGCAGCCCCCGGCAGCGAGTTGAAGCTTTCTTT; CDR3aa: CASSPRQRVEAFF
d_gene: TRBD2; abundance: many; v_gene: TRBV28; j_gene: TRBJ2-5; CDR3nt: TGTGCCAGCAGTCCACAAAGTACTAGCGGGGGGGCCGTAGAGACCCAGTACTTC; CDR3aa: CASSPQSTSGGAVETQYF
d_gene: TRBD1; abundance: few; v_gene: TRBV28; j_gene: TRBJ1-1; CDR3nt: TGTGCCAGCAGTTTATCGGACAGGGTCGACACTGAAGCTTTCTTT; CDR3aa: CASSLSDRVDTEAFF
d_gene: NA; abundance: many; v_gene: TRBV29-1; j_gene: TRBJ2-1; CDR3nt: TGCAGCGTTGATAGTGGGAGCTCCTACAATGAGCAGTTCTTC; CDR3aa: CSVDSGSSYNEQFF
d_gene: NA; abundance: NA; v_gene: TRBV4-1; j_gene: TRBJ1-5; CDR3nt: TGCGCCAGCAGCCAAGGGACAGGCAATCAGCCCCAGCATTTT; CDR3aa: CASSQGTGNQPQHF